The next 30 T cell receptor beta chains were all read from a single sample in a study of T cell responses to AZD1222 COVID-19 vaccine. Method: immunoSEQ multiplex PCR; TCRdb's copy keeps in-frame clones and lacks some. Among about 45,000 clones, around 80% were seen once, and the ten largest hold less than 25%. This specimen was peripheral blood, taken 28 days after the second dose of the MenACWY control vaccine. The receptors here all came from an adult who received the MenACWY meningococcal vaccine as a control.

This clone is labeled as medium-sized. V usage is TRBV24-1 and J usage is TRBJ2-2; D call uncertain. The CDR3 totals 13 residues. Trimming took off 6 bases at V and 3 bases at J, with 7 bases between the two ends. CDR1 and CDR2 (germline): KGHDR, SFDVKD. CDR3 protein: CATSTHYTGELFF. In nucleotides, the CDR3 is TGTGCCACCAGTACTCACTACACCGGGGAGCTGTTTTTT.

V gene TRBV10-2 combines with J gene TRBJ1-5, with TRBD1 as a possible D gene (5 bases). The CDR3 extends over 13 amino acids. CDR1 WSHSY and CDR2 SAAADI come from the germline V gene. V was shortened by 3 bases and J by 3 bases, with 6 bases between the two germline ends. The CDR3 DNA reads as TGCGCCAGCAGTGAACAGGTCAATCAGCCCCAGCATTTT. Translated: CASSEQVNQPQHF.

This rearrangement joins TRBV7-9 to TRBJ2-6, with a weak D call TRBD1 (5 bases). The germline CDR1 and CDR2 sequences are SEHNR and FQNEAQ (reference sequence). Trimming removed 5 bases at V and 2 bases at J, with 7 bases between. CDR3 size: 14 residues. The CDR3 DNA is TGTGCCAGCAGCACCAGGGCTGGGGCCAACGTCCTGACTTTC. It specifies CASSTRAGANVLTF.

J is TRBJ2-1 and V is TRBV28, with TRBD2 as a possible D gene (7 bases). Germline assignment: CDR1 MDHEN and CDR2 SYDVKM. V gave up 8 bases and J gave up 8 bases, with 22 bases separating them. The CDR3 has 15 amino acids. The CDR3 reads CASLEGGGFEHEQFF. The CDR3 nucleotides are TGTGCCAGCCTGGAGGGAGGGGGTTTCGAACATGAGCAGTTCTTC. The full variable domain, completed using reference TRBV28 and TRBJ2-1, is DVKVTQSSRYLVKRTGEKVFLECVQDMDHENMFWYRQDPGLGLRLIYFSYDVKMKEKGDIPEGYSVSREKKERFSLILESASTNQTSMYLCASLEGGGFEHEQFFGPGTRLTVL.

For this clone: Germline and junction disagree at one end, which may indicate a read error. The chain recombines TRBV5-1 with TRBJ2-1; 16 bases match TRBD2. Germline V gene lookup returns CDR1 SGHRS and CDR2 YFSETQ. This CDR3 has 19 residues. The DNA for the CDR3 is TGCGCCAACAGCTTGCCCCCGGGACTAGCGGGAGGGCCCTACAATGAGCAGTTCTTC. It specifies CANSLPPGLAGGPYNEQFF.

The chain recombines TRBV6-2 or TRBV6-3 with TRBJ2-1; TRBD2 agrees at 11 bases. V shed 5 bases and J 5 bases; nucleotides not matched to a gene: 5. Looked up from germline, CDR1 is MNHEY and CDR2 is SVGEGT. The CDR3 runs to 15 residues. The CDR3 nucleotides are TGTGCCAGCAGTCTCACTAGCGGGAGACACAATGAGCAGTTCTTC. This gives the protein CASSLTSGRHNEQFF.

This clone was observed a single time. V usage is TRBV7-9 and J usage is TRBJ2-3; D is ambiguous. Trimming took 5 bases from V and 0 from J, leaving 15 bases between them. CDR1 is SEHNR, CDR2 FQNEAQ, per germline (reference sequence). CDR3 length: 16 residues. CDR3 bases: TGTGCCAGCAGCCCCCCCTGGGGATCTAGCACAGATACGCAGTATTTT. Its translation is CASSPPWGSSTDTQYF.

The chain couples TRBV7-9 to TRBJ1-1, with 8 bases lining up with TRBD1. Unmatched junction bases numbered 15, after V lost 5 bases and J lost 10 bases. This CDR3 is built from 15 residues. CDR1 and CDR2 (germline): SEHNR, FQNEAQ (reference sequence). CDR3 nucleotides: TGTGCCAGCAGCCCCGGACAGGGTCCAAACGCGGGAGCTTTCTTT. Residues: CASSPGQGPNAGAFF. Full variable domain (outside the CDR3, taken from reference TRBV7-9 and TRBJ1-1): DTGVSQNPRHKITKRGQNVTFRCDPISEHNRLYWYRQTLGQGPEFLTYFQNEAQLEKSRLLSDRFSAERPKGSFSTLEIQRTEQGDSAMYLCASSPGQGPNAGAFFGQGTRLTVV.

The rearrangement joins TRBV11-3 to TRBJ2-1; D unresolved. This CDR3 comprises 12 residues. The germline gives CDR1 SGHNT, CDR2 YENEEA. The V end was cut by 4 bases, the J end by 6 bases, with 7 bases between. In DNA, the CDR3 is TGTGCCAGCAGCTCCGGCGGCAATGAGCAGTTCTTC. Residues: CASSSGGNEQFF.

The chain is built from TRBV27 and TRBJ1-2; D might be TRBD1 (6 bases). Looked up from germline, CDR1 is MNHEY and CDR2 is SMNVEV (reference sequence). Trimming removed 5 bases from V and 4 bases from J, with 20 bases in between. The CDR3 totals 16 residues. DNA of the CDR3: TGTGCCAGCAGTCTAAGGGGGAAAGGCTTCGGCTATGGCTACACCTTC. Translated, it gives CASSLRGKGFGYGYTF.

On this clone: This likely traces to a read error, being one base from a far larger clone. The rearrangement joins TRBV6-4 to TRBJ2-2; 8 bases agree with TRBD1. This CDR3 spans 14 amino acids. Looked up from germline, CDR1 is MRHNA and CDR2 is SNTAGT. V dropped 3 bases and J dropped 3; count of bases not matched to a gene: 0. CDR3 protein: CASSEDRDTGELFF. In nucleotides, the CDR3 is TGTGCCAGCAGTGAGGACAGGGACACCGGGGAGCTGTTTTTT.

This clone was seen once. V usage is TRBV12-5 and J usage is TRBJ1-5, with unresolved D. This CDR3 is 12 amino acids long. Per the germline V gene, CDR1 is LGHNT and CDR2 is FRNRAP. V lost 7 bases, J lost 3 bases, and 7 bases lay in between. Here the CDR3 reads CASARINQPQHF. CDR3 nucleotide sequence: TGTGCTAGTGCCCGGATCAATCAGCCCCAGCATTTT.

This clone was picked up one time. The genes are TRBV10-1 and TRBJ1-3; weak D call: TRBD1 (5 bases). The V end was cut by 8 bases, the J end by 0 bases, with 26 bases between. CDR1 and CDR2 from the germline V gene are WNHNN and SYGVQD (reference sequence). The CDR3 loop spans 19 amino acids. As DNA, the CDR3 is TGCGCCAGCCTTATTGGGGTTTTGACAGAGACCCCCTCTGGAAACACCATATATTTT. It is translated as CASLIGVLTETPSGNTIYF.

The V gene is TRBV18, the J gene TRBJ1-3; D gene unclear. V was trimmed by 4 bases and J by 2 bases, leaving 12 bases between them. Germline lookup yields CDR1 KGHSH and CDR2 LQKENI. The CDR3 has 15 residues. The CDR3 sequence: CASSLGDLAGNTIYF. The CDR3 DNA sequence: TGTGCCAGCTCACTTGGAGACCTTGCTGGAAACACCATATATTTT. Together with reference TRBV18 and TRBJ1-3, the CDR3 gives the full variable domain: NAGVMQNPRHLVRRRGQEARLRCSPMKGHSHVYWYRQLPEEGLKFMVYLQKENIIDESGMPKERFSAEFPKEGPSILRIQQVVRGDSAAYFCASSLGDLAGNTIYFGEGSWLTVV.

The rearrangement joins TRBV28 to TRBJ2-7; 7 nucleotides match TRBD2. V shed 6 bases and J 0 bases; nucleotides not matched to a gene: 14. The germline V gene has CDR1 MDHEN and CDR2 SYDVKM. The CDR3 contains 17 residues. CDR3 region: CASRTPPGGGLSYEQYF. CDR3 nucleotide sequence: TGTGCCAGCAGGACCCCCCCGGGGGGAGGGCTCTCCTACGAGCAGTACTTC.

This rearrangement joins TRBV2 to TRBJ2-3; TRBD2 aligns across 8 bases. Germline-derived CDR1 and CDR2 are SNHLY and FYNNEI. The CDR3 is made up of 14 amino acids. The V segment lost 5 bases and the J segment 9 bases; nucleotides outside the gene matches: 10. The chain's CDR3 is CASSPGRAEDTQYF. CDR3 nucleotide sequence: TGTGCCAGCAGTCCCGGGAGGGCCGAGGACACGCAGTATTTT.

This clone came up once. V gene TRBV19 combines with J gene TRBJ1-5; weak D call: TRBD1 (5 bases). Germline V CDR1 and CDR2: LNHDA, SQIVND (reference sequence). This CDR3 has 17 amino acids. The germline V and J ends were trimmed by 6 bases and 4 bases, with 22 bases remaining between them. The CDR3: CASRPSTAGLGNQPQHF. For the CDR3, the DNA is TGTGCCAGTAGGCCATCGACAGCGGGGTTAGGTAATCAGCCCCAGCATTTT. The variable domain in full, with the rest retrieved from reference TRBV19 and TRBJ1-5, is DGGITQSPKYLFRKEGQNVTLSCEQNLNHDAMYWYRQDPGQGLRLIYYSQIVNDFQKGDIAEGYSVSREKKESFPLTVTSAQKNPTAFYLCASRPSTAGLGNQPQHFGDGTRLSIL.

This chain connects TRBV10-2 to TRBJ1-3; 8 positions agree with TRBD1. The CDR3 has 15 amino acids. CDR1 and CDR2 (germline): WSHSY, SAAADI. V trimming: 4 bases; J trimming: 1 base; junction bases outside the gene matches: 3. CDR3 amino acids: CASSVTGESGNTIYF. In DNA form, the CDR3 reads TGCGCCAGCAGTGTGACAGGGGAGTCTGGAAACACCATATATTTT.

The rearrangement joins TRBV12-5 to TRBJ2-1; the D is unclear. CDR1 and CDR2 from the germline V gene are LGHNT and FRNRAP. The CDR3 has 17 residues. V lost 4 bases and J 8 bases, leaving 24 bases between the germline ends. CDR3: CASGSTPILLDPDEQFF. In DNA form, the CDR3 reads TGTGCTAGTGGTTCTACACCGATCCTCCTGGATCCCGATGAGCAGTTCTTC.

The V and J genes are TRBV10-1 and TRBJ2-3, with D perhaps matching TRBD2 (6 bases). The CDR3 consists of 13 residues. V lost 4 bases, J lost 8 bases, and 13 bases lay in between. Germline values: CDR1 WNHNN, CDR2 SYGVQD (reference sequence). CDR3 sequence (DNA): TGCGCCAGCAGTGTGGGGGACTCGGGTACGCAGTATTTT. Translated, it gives CASSVGDSGTQYF.

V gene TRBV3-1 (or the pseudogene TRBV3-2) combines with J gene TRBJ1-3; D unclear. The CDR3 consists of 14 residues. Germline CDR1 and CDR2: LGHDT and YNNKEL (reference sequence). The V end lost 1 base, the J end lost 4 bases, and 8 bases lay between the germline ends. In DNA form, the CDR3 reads TGTGCCAGCAGCCAAGTTGGCGGCGGAAACACCATATATTTT. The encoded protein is CASSQVGGGNTIYF.

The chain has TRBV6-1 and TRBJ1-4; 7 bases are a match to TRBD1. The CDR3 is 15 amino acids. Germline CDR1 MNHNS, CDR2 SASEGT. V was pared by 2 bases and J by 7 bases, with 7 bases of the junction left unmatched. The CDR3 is CASSESYRGSEKLFF. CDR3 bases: TGTGCCAGCAGTGAAAGCTACAGGGGTTCTGAAAAACTGTTTTTT.

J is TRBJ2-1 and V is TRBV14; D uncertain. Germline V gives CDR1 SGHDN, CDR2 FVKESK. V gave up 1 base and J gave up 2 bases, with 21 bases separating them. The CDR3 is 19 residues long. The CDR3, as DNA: TGTGCCAGCAGCCAAGCAGGCAGGCCCCAAACGTTGACCTACAATGAGCAGTTCTTC. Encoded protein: CASSQAGRPQTLTYNEQFF. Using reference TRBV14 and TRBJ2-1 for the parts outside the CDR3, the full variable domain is EAGVTQFPSHSVIEKGQTVTLRCDPISGHDNLYWYRRVMGKEIKFLLHFVKESKQDESGMPNNRFLAERTGGTYSTLKVQPAELEDSGVYFCASSQAGRPQTLTYNEQFFGPGTRLTVL.

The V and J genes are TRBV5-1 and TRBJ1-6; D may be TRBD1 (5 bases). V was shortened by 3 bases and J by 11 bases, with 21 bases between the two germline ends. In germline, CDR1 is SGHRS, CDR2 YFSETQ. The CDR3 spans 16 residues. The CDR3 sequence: CASSSFTEGSQAPLHF. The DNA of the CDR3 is TGCGCCAGCAGCTCATTCACCGAGGGGAGTCAGGCACCCCTCCACTTT.

CDR3: CAWSVRAGGARGYGYTF. The CDR3 nucleotides read TGTGCCTGGAGTGTAAGGGCAGGGGGCGCGAGGGGATATGGCTACACCTTC. This chain connects TRBV30 to TRBJ1-2, with TRBD1 identical over 8 bases. V dropped 0 bases and J dropped 5; count of bases not matched to a gene: 14. This CDR3 spans 17 amino acids. CDR1 is GTSNPN, CDR2 SVGIG, per germline (reference sequence).

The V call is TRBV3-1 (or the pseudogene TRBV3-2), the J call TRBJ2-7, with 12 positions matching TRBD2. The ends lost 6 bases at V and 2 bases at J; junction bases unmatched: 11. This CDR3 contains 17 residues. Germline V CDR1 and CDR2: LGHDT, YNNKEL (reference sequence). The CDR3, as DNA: TGTGCCAGCAGTCCACGGACTAGCGGGAAGAGAACCTACGAGCAGTACTTC. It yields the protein CASSPRTSGKRTYEQYF.

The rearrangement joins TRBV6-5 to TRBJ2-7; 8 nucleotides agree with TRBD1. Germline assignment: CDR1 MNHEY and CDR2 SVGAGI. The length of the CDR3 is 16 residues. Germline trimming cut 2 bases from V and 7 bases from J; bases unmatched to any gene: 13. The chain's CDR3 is CASSYLTRTGNWEQYF. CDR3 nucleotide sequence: TGTGCCAGCAGTTACCTTACCAGGACAGGGAATTGGGAGCAGTACTTC.

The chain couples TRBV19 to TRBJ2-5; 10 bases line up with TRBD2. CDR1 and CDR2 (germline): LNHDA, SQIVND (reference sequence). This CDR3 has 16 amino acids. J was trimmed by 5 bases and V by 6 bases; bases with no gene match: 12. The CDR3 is CASSNGRTSGAETQYF. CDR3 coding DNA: TGTGCCAGTAGCAATGGCAGGACTAGCGGCGCGGAGACCCAGTACTTC.

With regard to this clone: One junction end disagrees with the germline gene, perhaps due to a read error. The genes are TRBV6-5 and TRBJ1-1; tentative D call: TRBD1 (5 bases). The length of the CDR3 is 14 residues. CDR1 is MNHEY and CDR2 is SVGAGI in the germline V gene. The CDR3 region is CASTYDTGGTEAFF. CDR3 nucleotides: TGTGCCAGCACTTACGACACCGGGGGGACTGAAGCTTTCTTT.

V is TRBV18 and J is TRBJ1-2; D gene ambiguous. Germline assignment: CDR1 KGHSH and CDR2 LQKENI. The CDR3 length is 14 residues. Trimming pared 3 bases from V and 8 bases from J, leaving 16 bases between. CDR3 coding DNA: TGTGCCAGCTCACCGTACGGTCGGGGAGAAGGCTACACCTTC. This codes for CASSPYGRGEGYTF.